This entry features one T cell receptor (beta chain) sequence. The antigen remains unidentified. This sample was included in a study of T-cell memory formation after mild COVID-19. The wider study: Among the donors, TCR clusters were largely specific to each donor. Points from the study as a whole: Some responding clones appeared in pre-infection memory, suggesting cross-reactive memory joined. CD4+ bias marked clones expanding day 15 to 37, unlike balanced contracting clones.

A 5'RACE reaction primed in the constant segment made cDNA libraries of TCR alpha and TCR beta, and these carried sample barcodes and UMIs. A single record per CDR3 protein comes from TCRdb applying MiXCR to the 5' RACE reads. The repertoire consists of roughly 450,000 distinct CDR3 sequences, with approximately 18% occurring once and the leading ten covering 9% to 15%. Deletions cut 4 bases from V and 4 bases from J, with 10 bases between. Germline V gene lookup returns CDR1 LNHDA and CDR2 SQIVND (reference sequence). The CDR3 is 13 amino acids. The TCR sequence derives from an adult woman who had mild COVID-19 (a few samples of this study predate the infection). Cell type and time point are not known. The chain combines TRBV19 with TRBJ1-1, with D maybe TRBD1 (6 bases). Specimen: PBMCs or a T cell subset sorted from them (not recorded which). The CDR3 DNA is TGTGCCAGTAGTACCGAGACAGGCACTGAAGCTTTCTTT. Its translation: CASSTETGTEAFF.